These T cell receptor beta chains were read from a single sample in a study of vaccination and CD4 T cells after COVID-19. Their specific antigens are unknown. TCRdb analysed the PCR reads with MiXCR anew, one entry per CDR3 protein. This table holds 9,500 to 15,000 distinct CDR3 sequences, 75% to 85% found once. The sequenced material came from CD4+ T cells from blood, cultured in vitro. These receptors were obtained from a human donor who had recovered from COVID-19. Each CDR3 is given with its conserved first and last residue. Size is stated for part of the rows, as once, few or many counts, or as a class when the clone is expanded.

TRBV11-2 | . | CASSLDIPRGGYTF
TRBV20-1 | . | CSARGPGNNEKLFF
TRBV7-2 | . | CASSSLRDGSYEQYF
TRBV6-1 | . | CASTNFGLVYETQYF
TRBV28 | . | CASRRGGYFNYGYTF
TRBV19 | . | CASSTPYRDRNTEAFF
TRBV20-1 | . | CSAKRQGKTQYF
TRBV5-6 | . | CASTRGGGQPQHF
TRBV27 | . | CASREQGRHGYTF
TRBV6-5 | once | CASSYAAPGELFF
TRBV6-2/TRBV6-3 | . | CASSIPGTQAYEQYF
TRBV7-3 | . | CASRLGGSRETQYF
TRBV19 | once | CASSIANYGYTF
TRBV28 | few | CASSQDRGKGYTF
TRBV7-2 | medium-sized | CASSLAADNSYEQYF
TRBV7-2 | once | CASSGPRTGELFF
TRBV20-1 | . | CSATTVSGVEQFF
TRBV19 | once | CASSMWLAGDNEQFF
TRBV30 | . | CAWSLPPRTGIMTFF
TRBV27 | . | CASSSGTGGATGANVLTF
TRBV6-2/TRBV6-3 | once | CASSWEDTAYEQYF
TRBV27 | . | CASSQPPGGTEAFF
TRBV6-1 | . | CASIVRSGGRGYTF
TRBV19 | . | CASSTTGPLNTDTQYF
TRBV7-2 | . | CASSIGAGRNQPQHF
TRBV20-1 | . | CSASEISNYGYTF
TRBV20-1 | few | CSATQGALTYNEQFF
TRBV6-1 | . | CASSVRGGRAYNEQFF
TRBV4-3 | . | CASSRDEGVYEQYF
TRBV20-1 | . | CSAQNRGVSSPLHF
TRBV11-3 | . | CASSLGGGGANVLTF
TRBV15 | . | CATSRDRGGGSETQYF
TRBV29-1 | . | CSGTVGEKLFF
TRBV6-5 | . | CASRYRGQGGYTF
TRBV7-2 | once | CASSLVATRHEQYF
TRBV7-9 | once | CASSFGGYTDTQYF
TRBV18 | . | CASSPRTGTNTNTEAFF
TRBV7-9 | once | CASSLSPGLAGVGEETQYF
TRBV5-4 | . | CASRQNRNNSPLHF
TRBV6-1 | . | CASRRWREHKNIQYF
TRBV5-4 | . | CASSPNSGGGRDTQYF
TRBV7-9 | . | CASSLVASANYGYTF
TRBV19 | few | CASSIRRTDTEAFF
TRBV7-5 | . | CISVPEAIEVLGELAHNEQFF
TRBV28 | . | CASTRTVYEQYF
TRBV11-2 | . | CASSLTSGAVYNEQFF
TRBV20-1 | . | CSARVWGNTGELFF
TRBV20-1 | . | CSARDWLAGASTDTQYF
TRBV24-1 | . | CATSGETTNQPQHF
TRBV6-2/TRBV6-3 | . | CASSYGGTGSSGANVLTF
TRBV20-1 | . | CSASGGHTDTQYF
TRBV20-1 | . | CSAKRRGVAYEQYF
TRBV4-1 | . | CASSQVRDRGLIWF
TRBV4-1 | . | CASSQGAGAGGYTF
TRBV19 | . | CASSRIVSSAGDQPQHF
TRBV2 | . | CASSDRGRDQFF
TRBV19 | . | CASSVDRGEQYF
TRBV15 | few | CATSRDRMGAVYGYTF
TRBV20-1 | . | CSAKNPGQSTDTQYF
TRBV19 | . | CASSIVLPGQGARETQYF